This TCR beta chain was captured in a study of metastatic and nonmetastatic thyroid tumors. Overall study: Where malignant and benign thyroid patients were concerned, repertoires were compared across blood and tumor or nodule tissue.

Source study methods: Researchers built a distant-metastasis classifier for papillary thyroid cancer that drew on CDR3 differences across clinicopathological groups. TCRdb reprocessed the PCR reads via MiXCR. These V and J calls are TCRdb output, not the study's own analysis. The sample carries 25,000 to 30,000 clones, around 15% recorded once. V lost 10 bases, J lost 1 base, and 10 bases lay in between. Looked up from germline, CDR1 is WSHSY and CDR2 is SAAADI. This CDR3 has 12 amino acids. Comment on this clone: Its antigen is not identified. One base away lies a much larger clone, so this may be a sequencing read error. The same CDR3 is also encoded by other DNA sequences in this sample.

Study conclusions and caveats: TCR beta diversity was reportedly significantly higher in malignant thyroid tumors than benign nodules, in blood and tumor.

All patients reached thyroid surgery having received no treatment beforehand. The chain uses TRBV10-2 and TRBJ1-1; tentatively, D is TRBD1 (5 bases). The sequence derives from a female donor with papillary thyroid cancer or a benign thyroid nodule (not recorded which). Some clones in this sample may be carry-over from other donors' samples. Sample: blood. Written as DNA, the CDR3 is TGCGCCACTTCTACAGGGAACACTGAAGCTTTCTTT. Protein sequence: CATSTGNTEAFF.